The clone carrying this TCR beta chain is medium-sized within its sample. The antigen is undetermined. Looked up from germline, CDR1 is DFQATT and CDR2 is SNEGSKA (reference sequence). The CDR3 length is 11 residues. V shed 5 bases and J shed 0 bases, with 4 bases lying between them. This sample was taken from a study of T cells in localized non-small cell lung cancer. Study-level points and caveats: Uninvolved adjacent lung had the highest recorded T cell clonality, with tumor below it. Adjacent lung had a median roughly 50 of the 100 largest tumor clones.

Clones were sequenced by immunoSEQ multiplex PCR, and TCRdb holds only the in-frame ones, with some missing. This repertoire shows over 45,000 clones, approximately 86% found once; its top ten account for about a sixth. Sequences were derived from PBMCs, sampled before any cancer treatment. This TCR derives from a female donor with stage II lung adenocarcinoma. The V gene is TRBV20-1, the J gene TRBJ1-1; D not certain. CDR3 sequence (DNA): TGCAGTGCTTACATGAACACTGAAGCTTTCTTT. This encodes CSAYMNTEAFF.